These 19 T cell receptor beta chains share one sample of origin, sequenced in a study of T cells after yellow fever vaccination (dated by TCRdb to the late 2010s). This specimen's treatment or condition label, interpreted: live attenuated yellow fever vaccine strain. Receptor amplification or capture employed 5' RACE. Sequenced on an Illumina NovaSeq 6000. TCRdb reprocessing: public reads trimmed at Q25 with fastp, clones called with MiXCR, in-frame beta chains kept. Entries that share a CDR3 protein sequence are merged under the most common genes and DNA. The sample table records hundreds of thousands of distinct CDR3 sequences; about 17% of these occur just once. The biggest ten clones account for roughly a sixth of the sample. The sequences come from PBMCs, collected before the yellow fever booster vaccination. The receptors here all came from a man in his late teens or twenties who received the YFV17D yellow fever vaccine.

The gene calls are TRBV15 and TRBJ2-3; no definite D call. This CDR3 is built from 13 residues. The V end was cut by 3 bases, the J end by 2 bases, with 6 bases between. Germline V gene sequence: CDR1 LNHNV, CDR2 YYDKDF (reference sequence). Written as DNA, the CDR3 is TGTGCCACCAGCAGGCCTACCACAGATACGCAGTATTTT. Translation: CATSRPTTDTQYF.

The genes are TRBV6-2 or TRBV6-3 and TRBJ2-7; D is perhaps TRBD1 (6 bases). The CDR3 is made up of 15 amino acids. Germline CDR1 reads MNHEY; CDR2 reads SVGEGT. Trimming shortened V by 7 bases and J by 3 bases, and 19 bases separated the two germline ends. CDR3 bases: TGTGCCAGCAACAGCCTTACAGGGAGACTCTACGAGCAGTACGTC. Its translation is CASNSLTGRLYEQYV.

Only a few counts were recorded for this clonotype. The chain couples TRBV7-9 to TRBJ1-1; D ambiguous. CDR3 size: 12 residues. Germline CDR1 and CDR2: SEHNR and FQNEAQ (reference sequence). Trimming cost V 6 bases and J 5 bases, with 10 bases left between them. The CDR3 region is CASSLYLTEAFF. For the CDR3, the DNA is TGTGCCAGCAGTCTTTATCTTACTGAAGCTTTCTTT.

The CDR3 loop reads CASSDGRTNSPLHF. The CDR3, as DNA: TGTGCCAGCAGTGACGGACGGACAAATTCACCCCTCCACTTT. The rearrangement uses TRBV6-1 and TRBJ1-6, with D possibly being TRBD1 (5 bases). Germline assignment: CDR1 MNHNS and CDR2 SASEGT. The CDR3 consists of 14 residues. Trimming cost V 3 bases and J 7 bases, with 10 bases left between them.

This clonotype was seen at least ten times. The chain joins TRBV29-1 to TRBJ2-3; TRBD2 agrees at 15 bases. Germline V lookup: CDR1 SQVTM, CDR2 ANQGSEA. The length of the CDR3 is 15 residues. V dropped 7 bases and J dropped 5; count of bases not matched to a gene: 7. The CDR3 nucleotides are TGCAGCGCTGGACTAGCGGGGGGGCAGGGAGATACGCAGTATTTT. It yields the protein CSAGLAGGQGDTQYF.

The chain links TRBV20-1 to TRBJ2-5, with D possibly being TRBD1 or TRBD2 (5 bases each). This CDR3 has 12 amino acids. Trimming left V 0 bases short and J 6 bases short, with 8 bases between. Germline V gives CDR1 DFQATT, CDR2 SNEGSKA (reference sequence). CDR3 DNA sequence: TGCAGTGCTAGAGACGAGGGGAAGACCCAGTACTTC. Protein: CSARDEGKTQYF.

Ten or more counts support this clonotype. The rearrangement uses TRBV27 and TRBJ2-2; 10 nucleotides line up with TRBD2. The CDR3 contains 18 residues. V lost 1 base to trimming and J lost 1 base; unmatched junction nucleotides: 6. Germline loops: CDR1 MNHEY, CDR2 SMNVEV (reference sequence). For the CDR3, the DNA is TGTGCCAGCAGTTTATATCCTAGCGGGGGAAGGAACACCGGGGAGCTGTTTTTT. It codes for CASSLYPSGGRNTGELFF.

This chain joins TRBV7-2 and TRBJ2-3; D call uncertain. The CDR3 extends over 16 amino acids. Germline CDR1 is SGHTA and CDR2 is FQGNSA. V was shortened by 1 base and J by 3 bases, with 14 bases between the two germline ends. The CDR3 loop reads CASSLGYSPRTDTQYF. CDR3 in DNA: TGTGCCAGCAGCTTAGGATACAGCCCCCGAACAGATACGCAGTATTTT.

The chain employs TRBV10-2 and TRBJ2-5; D possibly corresponds to TRBD2 (6 bases). The V gene's germline CDR1 is WSHSY and CDR2 SAAADI. Trimming removed 2 bases at V and 5 bases at J, with 15 bases between. CDR3 length equals 15 residues. The CDR3 spells CASSEPGEAFETQYF. DNA for the CDR3: TGCGCCAGCAGTGAGCCGGGAGAAGCGTTCGAGACCCAGTACTTC.

In this sample, this clonotype turned up a few times. This CDR3 reads CATTWTEGTEAFF. Written as DNA, the CDR3 is TGTGCCACCACTTGGACAGAAGGCACTGAAGCTTTCTTT. The chain couples TRBV15 to TRBJ1-1; D may be TRBD1 (6 bases). The V gene lost 7 bases and the J gene lost 4 bases, with 13 bases spanning the gap. This CDR3 is 13 amino acids long. The germline V gene encodes CDR1 LNHNV and CDR2 YYDKDF (reference sequence).

The rearrangement uses TRBV7-2 and TRBJ1-6; D might be TRBD1 (5 bases). The V end lost 0 bases, the J end lost 7 bases, and 13 bases lay between the germline ends. The CDR3 totals 16 residues. The germline V gene encodes CDR1 SGHTA and CDR2 FQGNSA. DNA of the CDR3: TGTGCCAGCAGCTTAGCCACCAGGGTTCCCAATTCACCCCTCCACTTT. This gives the protein CASSLATRVPNSPLHF.

In its sample, this clonotype was seen a few times. The gene calls are TRBV6-6 and TRBJ2-5; unclear D gene. CDR1 is MNHNY and CDR2 is SVGAGI in the germline V gene (reference sequence). This CDR3 contains 11 residues. Between the trimmed V and J ends, which lost 8 bases and 4 bases, there was a span of 8 bases. Here the CDR3 reads CASVGAETQYF. For the CDR3, the DNA is TGTGCCAGCGTGGGTGCAGAGACCCAGTACTTC.

V gene TRBV15 combines with J gene TRBJ2-1, with D unclear. V lost 3 bases to trimming and J lost 2 bases, with 29 bases between them. The CDR3 covers 21 residues. Germline CDR1 reads LNHNV; CDR2 reads YYDKDF (reference sequence). DNA for the CDR3: TGTGCCACCAGCAGCCCCTTAGTAACTCATAAGGCCACAAATGCCTACAATGAGCAGTTCTTC. Its translation is CATSSPLVTHKATNAYNEQFF.

The chain is built from TRBV6-1 and TRBJ1-2; D unclear. CDR3 length equals 13 residues. Germline V CDR1 and CDR2: MNHNS, SASEGT. V was clipped by 1 base and J by 2 bases, with 5 bases between them. CDR3 residues: CASSEVANYGYTF. The CDR3 DNA sequence: TGTGCCAGCAGTGAAGTCGCGAACTATGGCTACACCTTC.

This clonotype has only a few counts. The chain is built from TRBV28 and TRBJ2-5; D might be TRBD1 (5 bases). Trimming pared 3 bases from V and 13 bases from J, leaving 12 bases between. Germline-derived CDR1 and CDR2 are MDHEN and SYDVKM. There are 11 residues in the CDR3. The CDR3 sequence: CASSFRGQSYF. For the CDR3, the DNA is TGTGCCAGCAGTTTTAGGGGCCAATCGTACTTC.

This clonotype was counted many times. The chain couples TRBV4-3 to TRBJ2-4, with unresolved D. The germline V gene has CDR1 LGHNA and CDR2 YSLEER. Trimming pared 4 bases from V and 0 bases from J, leaving 13 bases between. The CDR3 loop spans 16 amino acids. DNA for the CDR3: TGCGCCAGCAGCCGAAGTCATCAGAGAGCCAAAAACATTCAGTACTTC. Amino acids: CASSRSHQRAKNIQYF.

This clonotype was observed many times. The chain is built from TRBV5-4 and TRBJ2-2; D is possibly TRBD1 (6 bases). V was pared by 4 bases and J by 5 bases, with 12 bases between. Germline V gene lookup returns CDR1 SGHNT and CDR2 YYREEE (reference sequence). The CDR3 extends over 14 amino acids. The CDR3 loop reads CASSPGVATGELFF. The CDR3 bases are TGTGCCAGCAGCCCAGGGGTGGCTACCGGGGAGCTGTTTTTT.

This clonotype was seen a few times. The rearrangement links TRBV6-6 to TRBJ1-1, with D unclear. CDR1 MNHNY and CDR2 SVGAGI come from the germline V gene (reference sequence). Trimming removed 6 bases at V and 0 bases at J, with 14 bases between. There are 15 residues in the CDR3. DNA for the CDR3: TGTGCCAGCAGACCTCCCGGGCCCATGAACACTGAAGCTTTCTTT. It codes for CASRPPGPMNTEAFF.

This clonotype was seen a handful of times. The chain joins TRBV12-3 or TRBV12-4 to TRBJ2-3; 9 positions match TRBD1. V shed 6 bases, J shed 1 base, and the junction held 20 bases outside the gene matches. The CDR3 covers 20 residues. CDR3 DNA: TGTGCCAGCAGACCCGCGCCAGGGACAGGGAGGAGAAGAGGCACAGATACGCAGTATTTT. Its protein is CASRPAPGTGRRRGTDTQYF.